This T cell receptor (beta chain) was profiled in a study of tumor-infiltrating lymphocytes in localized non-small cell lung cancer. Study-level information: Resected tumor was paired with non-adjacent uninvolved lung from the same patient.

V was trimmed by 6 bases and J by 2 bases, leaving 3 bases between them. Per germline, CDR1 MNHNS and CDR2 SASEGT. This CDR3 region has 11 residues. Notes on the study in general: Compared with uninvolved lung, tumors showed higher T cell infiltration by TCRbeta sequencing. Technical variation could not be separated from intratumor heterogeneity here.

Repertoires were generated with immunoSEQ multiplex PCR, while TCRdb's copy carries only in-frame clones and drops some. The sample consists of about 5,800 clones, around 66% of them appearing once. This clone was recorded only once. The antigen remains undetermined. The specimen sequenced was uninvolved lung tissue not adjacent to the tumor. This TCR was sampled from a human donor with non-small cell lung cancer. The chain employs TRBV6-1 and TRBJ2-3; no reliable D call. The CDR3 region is CASSPTDTQYF. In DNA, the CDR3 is TGTGCCAGCAGCCCCACAGATACGCAGTATTTT.